The present T cell receptor (beta chain) was sequenced within a study of shared clonotypes between healthy human individuals. CD45RO-negative, CCR7-positively selected cells formed the naive CD8 fraction, excluding terminally differentiated effector memory CD45RA+ cells. TCRdb's copy holds only in-frame clones and misses some; the assay was immunoSEQ multiplex PCR. This sample yields some 2.1 million clones, of which roughly 95% are seen a single time; about 1.7% belongs to the top ten. Trimming pared 2 bases from V and 1 base from J, leaving 12 bases between. Germline V gene sequence: CDR1 MNHEY, CDR2 SVGAGI. The CDR3 loop spans 15 amino acids.

Input material: naive CD8+ T cells from PBMCs. This chain connects TRBV6-5 to TRBJ2-7; no definite D call. This receptor was obtained from a man between 18 and 29 years old in good health. Some clones in this sample may be carry-over from other donors' samples. The CDR3 DNA reads TGTGCCAGCAGTTACGCCGTCCGTCCGTCCTACGAGCAGTACTTC. It encodes CASSYAVRPSYEQYF.